The 10 T cell receptor beta chains presented below share a single source sample, sequenced in a study of Graves' ophthalmopathy and Graves' hyperthyroidism. Transcripts of RNA were the source for amplifying TCR beta CDR3 regions. First-round RT-PCR relied on HTBI primers, and a second-round multiplex PCR came next. TCRdb ran MiXCR on the multiplex PCR reads and lists one entry per CDR3 protein. The sample includes about 1.1 million distinct CDR3 sequences, 35% to 40% of them seen just once. Material: peripheral blood or thyroid tissue (not recorded which). These receptors all stem from an adult man with Graves' hyperthyroidism.

This clonotype was seen at least ten times. The chain combines TRBV20-1 with TRBJ1-5; 7 positions match TRBD1. Losses at the gene ends were 3 bases for V and 6 bases for J; bases not matched to a gene: 2. The CDR3 spans 12 residues. The germline V gene encodes CDR1 DFQATT and CDR2 SNEGSKA (reference sequence). The CDR3 DNA reads as TGCAGTGCTAGCCCAGGGGGTCAGCCCCAGCATTTT. This gives the protein CSASPGGQPQHF.

This clonotype was seen a handful of times. The J gene is TRBJ1-5, the V gene TRBV20-1; TRBD1 agrees at 7 bases. Germline V gives CDR1 DFQATT, CDR2 SNEGSKA (reference sequence). V shed 6 bases and J 3 bases; nucleotides not matched to a gene: 14. The CDR3 is 16 residues long. The CDR3 DNA reads TGCAGTGCCCAAGCTCAGGGGGTCCGAGACAATCAGCCCCAGCATTTT. Its protein is CSAQAQGVRDNQPQHF.

This clonotype was seen a few times. The chain uses TRBV30 and TRBJ1-4; D is ambiguous. Trimming took 3 bases from V and 4 from J, leaving 9 bases between them. The CDR3 extends over 13 amino acids. Germline V gene sequence: CDR1 GTSNPN, CDR2 SVGIG (reference sequence). The CDR3 is CAWSELSNEKLFF. Here the CDR3 DNA reads TGTGCCTGGAGCGAGCTGAGTAATGAAAAACTGTTTTTT.

V is TRBV7-3 and J is TRBJ1-5; D is perhaps TRBD1 (5 bases). The CDR3 is 15 residues long. Trimming pared 4 bases from V and 0 bases from J, leaving 10 bases between. CDR1 is SGHTA, CDR2 FQGTGA, per germline. CDR3 in DNA: TGTGCCAGCAGCTGGGACGGCCTTAGCAATCAGCCCCAGCATTTT. This sequence encodes CASSWDGLSNQPQHF.

The chain is built from TRBV20-1 and TRBJ1-5, with D maybe TRBD1 (6 bases). This CDR3 has 13 amino acids. Germline CDR1 reads DFQATT; CDR2 reads SNEGSKA (reference sequence). V lost 2 bases, J lost 9 bases, and 14 bases lay in between. DNA for the CDR3: TGCAGTGCTAGACAGGGGCCTGGATGGCCCCAGCATTTT. Amino acids: CSARQGPGWPQHF.

Concerning this clonotype: Being one base from a much bigger clone, this may be a read error. No conserved phenylalanine or tryptophan ends this CDR3, so it is likely a read error. The chain joins TRBV10-2 to TRBJ2-7; weak D call: TRBD1 (6 bases). Germline V gene sequence: CDR1 WSHSY, CDR2 SAAADI. This CDR3 is 14 amino acids long. CDR3 region: CASRFDRSSYEQYS. CDR3 coding DNA: TGTGCCAGCAGATTTGACAGGAGCTCCTACGAGCAGTACTCC.

This clonotype was seen many times. This chain joins TRBV2 and TRBJ1-2, with a possible D match to TRBD1 (5 bases). Trimming pared 4 bases from V and 8 bases from J, leaving 14 bases between. The CDR3 length is 13 residues. Germline values: CDR1 SNHLY, CDR2 FYNNEI. The CDR3 DNA sequence: TGTGCCAGCAGTGTTTCCATTGGGGCCGGCTACACCTTC. It yields the protein CASSVSIGAGYTF.

There are many counts of this clonotype. The chain carries TRBV5-1 and TRBJ2-6, with a tentative D call TRBD2 (5 bases). Trimming shortened V by 7 bases and J by 0 bases, and 17 bases separated the two germline ends. The CDR3 is 17 amino acids. Germline lookup yields CDR1 SGHRS and CDR2 YFSETQ. The CDR3 is CASASLAGGSGANVLTF. The CDR3 bases are TGCGCCAGCGCTTCCCTAGCTGGAGGCTCTGGGGCCAACGTCCTGACTTTC.

This clonotype was found many times. J is TRBJ1-5 and V is TRBV7-2; no reliable D call. This CDR3 is 14 amino acids long. The germline CDR1 and CDR2 sequences are SGHTA and FQGNSA. V was shortened by 6 bases and J by 0 bases, with 9 bases between the two germline ends. The chain's CDR3 is CASSYTYSNQPQHF. The CDR3 DNA reads TGTGCCAGCAGTTATACATATAGCAATCAGCCCCAGCATTTT.

The rearrangement links TRBV5-1 to TRBJ1-1, with D tentatively TRBD1 (5 bases). The germline V gene has CDR1 SGHRS and CDR2 YFSETQ. Deletions cut 4 bases from V and 7 bases from J, with 38 bases between. CDR3 length equals 21 residues. In DNA form, the CDR3 reads TGCGCCAGCAGCGAGCGACAAGACGGGACTAGCGGGAACCACAAGGTCCATGAAGCTTTCTTT. It is translated as CASSERQDGTSGNHKVHEAFF.